The T cell receptor (beta chain) under discussion was sequenced for a study of siplizumab effects on memory and regulatory T cells. General study points: The authors could not assign a naive or memory phenotype to roughly 75-97% of proliferating CD4+ or CD8+ clones. For siplizumab cultures, the suppressive function of their proliferating Tregs was not confirmed.

The CDR3 totals 15 residues. Trimming pared 0 bases from V and 2 bases from J, leaving 8 bases between. From germline, CDR1 is MNHNS and CDR2 SASEGT. Turning to this clone: Its antigen is unidentified.

The table came from immunoSEQ multiplex PCR; TCRdb's copy has only in-frame clones and leaves some out. The repertoire holds roughly 100,000 clones, about 90% seen once, with about 1.1% in the top ten. The sequencing sample was made of CD4+ T cells sorted from blood. This sequence originates from a human donor in good health. This chain uses TRBV6-1 with TRBJ1-5; D uncertain. The chain's CDR3 is CASSEAGEGNQPQHF. In DNA form, the CDR3 reads TGTGCCAGCAGTGAAGCTGGGGAGGGCAATCAGCCCCAGCATTTT.